Below, 11 T cell receptor beta chains from the same sample are listed, as sequenced in a study of blood T cell repertoires in COVID-19. The method was immunoSEQ multiplex PCR; TCRdb's version includes in-frame clones alone and lacks a portion of them. The sample has 160,000 or so clones, roughly 88% seen once; the top ten hold 9% to 10%. The sequenced sample consisted of peripheral blood. These receptors were taken from a woman between 50 and 59 years old with acute or convalescent COVID-19.

V usage is TRBV30 and J usage is TRBJ2-1; D ambiguous. This CDR3 has 13 amino acids. CDR1 is GTSNPN and CDR2 is SVGIG in the germline V gene (reference sequence). V was clipped by 3 bases and J by 2 bases, with 8 bases between them. CDR3 in amino acids: CAWRAYTYNEQFF. The CDR3 DNA sequence: TGTGCCTGGAGGGCATATACCTACAATGAGCAGTTCTTC.

The rearrangement links TRBV7-2 to TRBJ2-5; 8 nucleotides line up with TRBD1. Germline V gene sequence: CDR1 SGHTA, CDR2 FQGNSA. CDR3 length: 14 amino acids. With 3 bases clipped from V and 1 base from J, the junction kept 1 base outside the gene matches. In nucleotides, the CDR3 is TGTGCCAGCAGCTTCGGACAGGGCCAAGAGACCCAGTACTTC. Its protein product is CASSFGQGQETQYF.

The chain couples TRBV4-3 to TRBJ1-1; D possibly corresponds to TRBD1 (5 bases). V was pared by 0 bases and J by 4 bases, with 9 bases between. Germline CDR1 reads LGHNA; CDR2 reads YSLEER. The CDR3 runs 14 residues. CDR3 nucleotide sequence: TGCGCCAGCAGCCAAGATTGGGGGGTCACTGAAGCTTTCTTT. As protein: CASSQDWGVTEAFF.

The V and J genes are TRBV3-1 (or the pseudogene TRBV3-2) and TRBJ1-5; possible D gene TRBD1, 6 bases. Per the germline V gene, CDR1 is LGHDT and CDR2 is YNNKEL (reference sequence). Deletions cut 4 bases from V and 10 bases from J, with 17 bases between. The CDR3 loop spans 14 amino acids. DNA of the CDR3: TGTGCCAGCAGCCCGGACAGTTCCGTTCCCCCCCAGCATTTT. It codes for CASSPDSSVPPQHF.

The V and J genes are TRBV7-8 and TRBJ2-1; tentative D call: TRBD2 (5 bases). The germline CDR1 and CDR2 sequences are SGHVS and FQNEAQ. This CDR3 region has 18 residues. Trimming pared 5 bases from V and 2 bases from J, leaving 22 bases between. In nucleotides, the CDR3 is TGTGCCAGCAGCCCAACCAGACGCGGACTCCAGACCTACAATGAGCAGTTCTTC. Protein sequence: CASSPTRRGLQTYNEQFF.

This clone was found a few times. V usage is TRBV30 and J usage is TRBJ1-6; the D gene is possibly TRBD1 (5 bases). This CDR3 contains 12 residues. Germline V gene lookup returns CDR1 GTSNPN and CDR2 SVGIG (reference sequence). V dropped 3 bases and J dropped 7 bases, with 7 bases sitting between them. This chain's CDR3 is CAWRWGNSPLHF. CDR3 DNA sequence: TGTGCCTGGAGATGGGGCAATTCACCCCTCCACTTT.

This chain links TRBV7-2 with TRBJ1-1; 9 bases line up with TRBD1. Germline CDR1 reads SGHTA; CDR2 reads FQGNSA. V dropped 5 bases and J dropped 5; count of bases not matched to a gene: 12. The CDR3 runs 16 residues. The CDR3 sequence is CASSEGAGTGYTEAFF. The DNA for the CDR3 is TGTGCCAGCAGCGAAGGAGCCGGGACAGGGTATACTGAAGCTTTCTTT.

The rearrangement joins TRBV19 to TRBJ1-5; 7 bases line up with TRBD1. Per the germline V gene, CDR1 is LNHDA and CDR2 is SQIVND (reference sequence). J lost 2 bases, V lost 5 bases, and 3 bases had no gene match. This CDR3 has 14 residues. CDR3 sequence: CASSVTGRNQPQHF. DNA of the CDR3: TGTGCCAGTAGTGTGACAGGGCGCAATCAGCCCCAGCATTTT.

The chain couples TRBV19 to TRBJ2-3; weak D call: TRBD2 (7 bases). CDR1 LNHDA and CDR2 SQIVND come from the germline V gene (reference sequence). This CDR3 has 17 amino acids. Trimming stripped 7 bases from V and 6 bases from J, with 26 bases between. CDR3 sequence: CASIPTNGGAGTDTQYF. The DNA of the CDR3 is TGTGCCAGTATTCCAACGAATGGGGGGGCTGGGACGGATACGCAGTATTTT.

V usage is TRBV4-3 and J usage is TRBJ1-2, with D unresolved. Germline V CDR1 and CDR2: LGHNA, YSLEER. The V end lost 4 bases, the J end lost 4 bases, and 16 bases lay between the germline ends. CDR3 size: 15 residues. CDR3 bases: TGCGCCAGCAGCCCTGGATCCCGGGGTGGCTATGGCTACACCTTC. This sequence encodes CASSPGSRGGYGYTF.

The V and J genes are TRBV28 and TRBJ1-2; 9 positions agree with TRBD1. This CDR3 has 14 amino acids. The V gene end was trimmed by 6 bases and the J gene end by 4 bases; junction bases not matched to a gene: 6. Germline values: CDR1 MDHEN, CDR2 SYDVKM. The CDR3 region is CASRPPTGGYGYTF. Here the CDR3 DNA reads TGTGCCAGCAGACCCCCGACAGGGGGCTATGGCTACACCTTC.